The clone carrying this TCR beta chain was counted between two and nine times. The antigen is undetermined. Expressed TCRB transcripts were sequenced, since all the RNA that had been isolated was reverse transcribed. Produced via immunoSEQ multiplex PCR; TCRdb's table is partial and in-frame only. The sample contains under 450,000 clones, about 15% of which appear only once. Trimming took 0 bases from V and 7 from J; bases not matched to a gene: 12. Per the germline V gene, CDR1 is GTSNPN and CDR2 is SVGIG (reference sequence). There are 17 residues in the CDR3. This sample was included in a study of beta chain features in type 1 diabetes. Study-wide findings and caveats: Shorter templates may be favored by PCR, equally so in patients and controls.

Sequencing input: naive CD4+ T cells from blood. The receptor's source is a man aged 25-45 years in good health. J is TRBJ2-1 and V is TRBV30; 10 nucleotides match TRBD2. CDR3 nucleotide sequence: TGTGCCTGGAGTGTATTACTTCCTAGCGGGAGCGGGAATGAGCAGTTCTTC. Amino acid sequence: CAWSVLLPSGSGNEQFF.